The clone carrying this T cell receptor beta chain was recorded at least ten times. Its cognate antigen is unknown. This sample stems from a study of blood T cells in healthy people across ages. With a J-beta primer mix and a sample-barcoded 5' primer, a second PCR ran about 6 to 11 cycles. TCRdb fed the 5' RACE reads into MiXCR, producing one record per CDR3 protein. The table records a few hundred thousand distinct CDR3 sequences, roughly 28% of them present only once. Broader study findings: With donor CMV status unknown, expanded clonotype changes were possibly confounded. Calculation of diversity from one million T cells yielded estimates considered to be underestimates.

Germline lookup yields CDR1 LGHDT and CDR2 YNNKEL (reference sequence). The CDR3 runs 13 residues. The V end was cut by 8 bases, the J end by 2 bases, with 12 bases between. V is TRBV3-1 and J is TRBJ2-5, with D tentatively TRBD2 (6 bases). The clonotype was recovered from a woman in her 70s in good health. Sequencing input: blood. The CDR3 DNA follows: TGTGCCAGCGACTCCGGGGGTCAAGAGACCCAGTACTTC. Protein sequence: CASDSGGQETQYF.